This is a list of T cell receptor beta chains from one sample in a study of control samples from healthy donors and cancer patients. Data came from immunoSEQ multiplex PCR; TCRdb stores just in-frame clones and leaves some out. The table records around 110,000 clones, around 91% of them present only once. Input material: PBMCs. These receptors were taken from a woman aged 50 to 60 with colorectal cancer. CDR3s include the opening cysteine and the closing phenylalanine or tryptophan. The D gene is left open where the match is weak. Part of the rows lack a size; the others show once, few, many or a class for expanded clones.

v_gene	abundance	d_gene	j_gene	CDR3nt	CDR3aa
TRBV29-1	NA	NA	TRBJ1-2	TGCAGCGTCGCGGAGAGCCGGAACTATGGCTACACCTTC	CSVAESRNYGYTF
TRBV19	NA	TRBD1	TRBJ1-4	TGTGCCAGTAGTATCGACAGGGATGAAAAACTGTTTTTT	CASSIDRDEKLFF
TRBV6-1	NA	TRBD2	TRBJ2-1	TGTGCCAGCAGTGAAACCCCAGGACTAGCGGAGGAGCAGTTCTTC	CASSETPGLAEEQFF
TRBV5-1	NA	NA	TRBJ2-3	TGCGCCAGCAGCAGGACCCGGGGAGATACGCAGTATTTT	CASSRTRGDTQYF
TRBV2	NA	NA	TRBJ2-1	TGTGCCAGCAGTGAAGTTGGGGTCTACAATGAGCAGTTCTTC	CASSEVGVYNEQFF
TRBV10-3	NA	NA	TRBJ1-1	TGTGCCATCAGTGAGTCGTCCAGGGGGAACACTGAAGCTTTCTTT	CAISESSRGNTEAFF
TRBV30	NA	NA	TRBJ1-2	TGTGCCTGGAGTCCAAAGTTAGGGATCGGCTACACCTTC	CAWSPKLGIGYTF
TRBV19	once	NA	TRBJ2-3	TGTGCCAGTACCCCTAGCGAGAACACAGATACGCAGTATTTT	CASTPSENTDTQYF
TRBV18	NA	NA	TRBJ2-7	TGTGCCAGCTCACCGAGAGGGCCGGGACCTAACTACGAGCAGTACTTC	CASSPRGPGPNYEQYF
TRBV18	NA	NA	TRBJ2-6	TGTGCCAGCTCCACAGGAACCTCTGGGGCCAACGTCCTGACTTTC	CASSTGTSGANVLTF
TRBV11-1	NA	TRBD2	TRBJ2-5	TGTGCCAGCAGTAGTGGTAGCGGGGGTAAAGAGACCCAGTACTTC	CASSSGSGGKETQYF
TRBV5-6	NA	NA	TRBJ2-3	TGTGCCAGCAGCTTGGCAGCGATCACAGATACGCAGTATTTT	CASSLAAITDTQYF
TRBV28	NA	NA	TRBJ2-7	TGTGCCAGCAGTTTAACGAACTACGAGCAGTACTTC	CASSLTNYEQYF
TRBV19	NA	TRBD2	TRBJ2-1	TGTGCCAGTAGTCACGGGACTAGCGGGAGAGCGGAGCAGTTCTTC	CASSHGTSGRAEQFF
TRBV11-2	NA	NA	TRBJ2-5	TGTGCCAGCAGCGTGAGGGGACCCGGCAACGGCGAGACCCAGTACTTC	CASSVRGPGNGETQYF
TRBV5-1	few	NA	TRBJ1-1	TGCGCCAGCAGCTTGGGAGGGGCCCCAGGTGAAGCTTTCTTT	CASSLGGAPGEAFF
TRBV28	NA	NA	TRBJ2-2	TGTGCCAGCAGAAGAATTTCCAGGGTTGCCGGGGAGCTGTTTTTT	CASRRISRVAGELFF
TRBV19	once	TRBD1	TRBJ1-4	TGTGCCAGTAGTCACCGCAGGGGGCGGATAGCTAATGAAAAACTGTTTTTT	CASSHRRGRIANEKLFF
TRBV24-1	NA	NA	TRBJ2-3	TGTGCCACCAGTGACCCCGGGACCACAGATACGCAGTATTTT	CATSDPGTTDTQYF
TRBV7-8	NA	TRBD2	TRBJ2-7	TGTGCCAGCAGCTTACTCGCGGGAGGGCCCTACGAGCAGTACTTC	CASSLLAGGPYEQYF
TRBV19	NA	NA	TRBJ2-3	TGTGCCAGTAGCTGGACAGGCACAGATACGCAGTATTTT	CASSWTGTDTQYF
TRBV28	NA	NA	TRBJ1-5	TGTGCCAGCAGTTTATGGGTTGTAAGCCGGGGTATACATCAGCCCCAGCATTTT	CASSLWVVSRGIHQPQHF
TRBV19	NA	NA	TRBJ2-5	TGTGCCAGTAGTATTCGGTCAGCCAAGGAGACCCAGTACTTC	CASSIRSAKETQYF
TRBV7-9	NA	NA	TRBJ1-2	TGTGCCAGCAGCTTACCAAACTATGGCTACACCTTC	CASSLPNYGYTF
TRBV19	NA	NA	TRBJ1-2	TGTGCCAGTAGTCCCAAGATCGGGTCTGGTGGCTACACCTTC	CASSPKIGSGGYTF
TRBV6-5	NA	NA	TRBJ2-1	TGTGCCAGCAGCCTCGGAGACGTCTACAATGAGCAGTTCTTC	CASSLGDVYNEQFF
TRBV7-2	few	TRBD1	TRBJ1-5	TGTGCCAGCAGCCGCCAACAGGGGTGGAATCAGCCCCAGCATTTT	CASSRQQGWNQPQHF
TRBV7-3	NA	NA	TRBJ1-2	TGTGCCAGCAGCTTAGGGCAGAACTATGGCTACACCTTC	CASSLGQNYGYTF
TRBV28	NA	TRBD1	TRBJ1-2	TGTGCCAGCAGTTTACCTCAGGGGGCTAACTATGGCTACACCTTC	CASSLPQGANYGYTF
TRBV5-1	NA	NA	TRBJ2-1	TGCGCCAGCAGCTTGAGTTTGGGGGTCTTATTGGGGGAGCAGTTCTTC	CASSLSLGVLLGEQFF
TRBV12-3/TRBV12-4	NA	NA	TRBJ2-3	TGTGCCAGCAGTTTAGAGGGAGGAGATACGCAGTATTTT	CASSLEGGDTQYF